These 10 T cell receptor beta chains came from one sample sequenced in a study of T cell responses to AZD1222 COVID-19 vaccine. The method was immunoSEQ multiplex PCR; TCRdb's version includes in-frame clones alone and lacks a portion of them. The data show 140,000 to 150,000 clones, roughly 90% seen once. Sequenced here: peripheral blood, sampled 28 days after the second AZD1222 dose. These receptors came from an adult who received the AZD1222 COVID-19 vaccine.

The V gene is TRBV11-2, the J gene TRBJ2-5, with 7 bases that match TRBD2. V gave up 3 bases and J gave up 4 bases; unmatched junction bases: 5. Germline V gene data show CDR1 as SGHAT and CDR2 as FQNNGV. This CDR3 is built from 14 residues. The DNA for the CDR3 is TGTGCCAGCAGCTTGGGGGGGGGAGTAGAGACCCAGTACTTC. Translating it yields CASSLGGGVETQYF.

V is TRBV5-4 and J is TRBJ2-7; a possible D gene is TRBD2 (5 bases). The CDR3 loop spans 13 amino acids. The germline CDR1 and CDR2 sequences are SGHNT and YYREEE (reference sequence). With 3 bases removed from V and 3 bases from J, the gap between germline ends came to 10 bases. This CDR3 reads CASSSGNNYEQYF. Here the CDR3 DNA reads TGTGCCAGCAGCTCCGGGAACAACTACGAGCAGTACTTC.

The chain joins TRBV11-2 to TRBJ2-7, with D perhaps given as TRBD1 or TRBD2 (5 bases each). This CDR3 is 13 amino acids long. V was cut by 3 bases and J by 2 bases, with 8 bases left in between. Per germline, CDR1 SGHAT and CDR2 FQNNGV. CDR3 nucleotide sequence: TGTGCCAGCAGCTTTGTGGGGGCCTACGAGCAGTACTTC. The encoded protein is CASSFVGAYEQYF.

The rearrangement links TRBV6-5 to TRBJ2-7; D perhaps matches TRBD2 (5 bases). The germline V gene encodes CDR1 MNHEY and CDR2 SVGAGI. The germline V and J ends were trimmed by 6 bases and 0 bases, with 15 bases remaining between them. The CDR3 is made up of 15 amino acids. The CDR3 bases are TGTGCCAGCAGCAGCGGACCGGGATCCTCCTACGAGCAGTACTTC. It specifies CASSSGPGSSYEQYF.

This clone was recorded only once. The chain links TRBV18 to TRBJ2-2, with D tentatively TRBD2 (6 bases). Looked up from germline, CDR1 is KGHSH and CDR2 is LQKENI. V lost 4 bases to trimming and J lost 6 bases, with 18 bases between them. The CDR3 consists of 16 residues. The CDR3 DNA reads TGTGCCAGCTCACTCCACCGGGACTCGACTTCCGGGGAGCTGTTTTTT. It yields the protein CASSLHRDSTSGELFF.

The V gene is TRBV3-1 (or the pseudogene TRBV3-2), the J gene TRBJ2-1; 8 bases line up with TRBD1. The CDR3 is 12 residues long. Germline trimming cut 1 base from V and 12 bases from J; bases unmatched to any gene: 2. In germline, CDR1 is LGHDT, CDR2 YNNKEL (reference sequence). CDR3 sequence (DNA): TGTGCCAGCAGCCAAGGCGGGACAGGGCAGTTCTTC. Translated, it gives CASSQGGTGQFF.

The chain uses TRBV6-4 and TRBJ1-2; TRBD1 aligns across 12 bases. CDR3 length: 15 residues. Germline-derived CDR1 and CDR2 are MRHNA and SNTAGT. J lost 4 bases, V lost 6 bases, and 6 bases had no gene match. This CDR3 is CASSVGTGGSYGYTF. CDR3 nucleotides: TGTGCCAGCAGCGTGGGGACAGGGGGCTCCTATGGCTACACCTTC.

The chain combines TRBV27 with TRBJ2-2, with TRBD2 identical over 11 bases. Losses at the gene ends were 2 bases for V and 0 bases for J; bases not matched to a gene: 5. The CDR3 covers 18 residues. The germline V gene has CDR1 MNHEY and CDR2 SMNVEV (reference sequence). In DNA, the CDR3 is TGTGCCAGCAGTTTACGGCTAGCGGGAGGATCGAACACCGGGGAGCTGTTTTTT. This translates into CASSLRLAGGSNTGELFF.

The chain combines TRBV19 with TRBJ2-1; 8 bases match TRBD1. The germline V gene encodes CDR1 LNHDA and CDR2 SQIVND (reference sequence). Losses at the gene ends were 7 bases for V and 3 bases for J; bases not matched to a gene: 2. The CDR3 consists of 13 residues. The CDR3 region is CASTGQVYNEQFF. DNA of the CDR3: TGTGCCAGTACGGGACAGGTCTACAATGAGCAGTTCTTC.

The V call is TRBV12-3 or TRBV12-4, the J call TRBJ1-2, with TRBD1 as a possible D gene (5 bases). The V and J ends lost 8 bases and 8 bases respectively, with 9 bases between them. The CDR3 is made up of 10 amino acids. CDR3 amino acids: CASRGTGYTF. The CDR3, as DNA: TGTGCCAGCCGGGGGACGGGCTACACCTTC.